The 26 T cell receptor beta chains given below trace back to one sample, sequenced in a study of OX40 agonist ivuxolimab in advanced cancers. Profiled with immunoSEQ multiplex PCR; TCRdb holds only in-frame clones, not every one. The sample contains roughly 42,000 clones, about 90% of which appear only once. The specimen comprised CD4+ or CD8+ T cells sorted from blood, sampled in a trial of the OX40 agonist ivuxolimab. These TCRs come from an adult with an advanced solid tumor such as melanoma, head and neck, liver or kidney cancer.

The gene calls are TRBV5-4 and TRBJ2-7; the match to TRBD1 covers 7 bases. V shed 3 bases and J 3 bases; nucleotides not matched to a gene: 9. The V gene's germline CDR1 is SGHNT and CDR2 YYREEE (reference sequence). This CDR3 comprises 15 residues. The CDR3 bases are TGTGCCAGCAGCTCCAGACAGGGTCGAAACTACGAGCAGTACTTC. It yields the protein CASSSRQGRNYEQYF.

The chain carries TRBV20-1 and TRBJ2-5, with unresolved D. CDR1 and CDR2 (germline): DFQATT, SNEGSKA (reference sequence). Trimming took 6 bases from V and 10 from J, leaving 15 bases between them. The CDR3 consists of 11 residues. The CDR3 DNA reads as TGCAGTGCCCCGTGGTATGGAGACCAGTACTTC. Its protein is CSAPWYGDQYF.

V is TRBV7-2 and J is TRBJ2-5, with D tentatively TRBD2 (6 bases). Germline V gives CDR1 SGHTA, CDR2 FQGNSA. The CDR3 runs 16 residues. V was shortened by 5 bases and J by 5 bases, with 21 bases between the two germline ends. The CDR3 coding sequence is TGTGCCAGCAGCCCCGGACCGGGAGAAAGTTTGGAGACCCAGTACTTC. It specifies CASSPGPGESLETQYF.

V is TRBV2 and J is TRBJ1-2; the match to TRBD1 covers 8 bases. Germline loops: CDR1 SNHLY, CDR2 FYNNEI. The CDR3 extends over 14 amino acids. Trimming removed 8 bases from V and 4 bases from J; junction bases left unmatched: 9. CDR3 sequence: CASDLAGGLYGYTF. CDR3 bases: TGTGCCAGCGATTTGGCAGGGGGCCTCTATGGCTACACCTTC. The full variable domain, completed using reference TRBV2 and TRBJ1-2, is EPEVTQTPSHQVTQMGQEVILRCVPISNHLYFYWYRQILGQKVEFLVSFYNNEISEKSEIFDDQFSVERPDGSNFTLKIRSTKLEDSAMYFCASDLAGGLYGYTFGSGTRLTVV.

This chain joins TRBV6-5 and TRBJ2-7; D is perhaps TRBD1 or TRBD2 (6 bases each). The CDR3 runs to 15 residues. The germline V gene has CDR1 MNHEY and CDR2 SVGAGI. Trimming removed 3 bases at V and 6 bases at J, with 18 bases between. For the CDR3, the DNA is TGTGCCAGCAGTTATTGGGGGCAGGGGAGGCTCGAGCAGTACTTC. It specifies CASSYWGQGRLEQYF.

The chain links TRBV5-1 to TRBJ1-5; no reliable D call. The germline V and J ends were trimmed by 4 bases and 4 bases, with 12 bases remaining between them. This CDR3 has 14 amino acids. Germline V gives CDR1 SGHRS, CDR2 YFSETQ. CDR3 loop: CASSVEGSNQPQHF. DNA of the CDR3: TGCGCCAGCAGCGTGGAGGGCAGTAATCAGCCCCAGCATTTT.

Points on this clone: Its ends do not fully match the called genes, so a read error is possible. The chain has TRBV7-7 and TRBJ2-1, with TRBD2 matching 10 bases. This CDR3 comprises 14 residues. The V gene's germline CDR1 is SSHAT and CDR2 FNYEAQ (reference sequence). The CDR3 sequence is CASSLGTSVVEQFF. The CDR3 coding sequence is TGTGCTAGCAGCTTAGGGACTAGCGTGGTTGAGCAGTTCTTC.

The chain combines TRBV4-1 with TRBJ2-7; D not resolved. V was clipped by 0 bases and J by 5 bases, with 2 bases between them. This CDR3 has 11 residues. Germline V gives CDR1 MGHRA, CDR2 YSYEKL. CDR3 DNA: TGCGCCAGCAGCCAAGACAACGAGCAGTACTTC. Its translation is CASSQDNEQYF.

The chain uses TRBV7-9 and TRBJ2-3; D is ambiguous. CDR3 length: 11 residues. The germline V gene has CDR1 SEHNR and CDR2 FQNEAQ (reference sequence). Trimming took 3 bases from V and 5 from J, leaving 3 bases between them. The CDR3 nucleotides are TGTGCCAGCAGCTTGAGAGATACGCAGTATTTT. Amino acid sequence: CASSLRDTQYF.

The chain employs TRBV9 and TRBJ1-1; D not certain. CDR1 and CDR2 (germline): SGDLS, YYNGEE. V was shortened by 0 bases and J by 7 bases, with 10 bases between the two germline ends. The CDR3 covers 13 residues. CDR3 loop: CASSVGVQSEAFF. The DNA for the CDR3 is TGTGCCAGCAGCGTAGGTGTCCAGAGTGAAGCTTTCTTT.

V is TRBV5-1 and J is TRBJ2-7; 9 bases are a match to TRBD1. Germline CDR1 is SGHRS and CDR2 is YFSETQ. V gave up 6 bases and J gave up 1 base; unmatched junction bases: 5. This CDR3 has 14 residues. The CDR3 here is CASMYGTGSYEQYF. The CDR3 region has the DNA TGCGCCAGCATGTATGGGACAGGGTCCTACGAGCAGTACTTC. Supplemented by reference TRBV5-1 and TRBJ2-7, the full variable domain reads KAGVTQTPRYLIKTRGQQVTLSCSPISGHRSVSWYQQTPGQGLQFLFEYFSETQRNKGNFPGRFSGRQFSNSRSEMNVSTLELGDSALYLCASMYGTGSYEQYFGPGTRLTVT.

The rearrangement uses TRBV7-4 and TRBJ2-1; D ambiguous. The germline CDR1 and CDR2 sequences are SGHVT and SQSDAQ. Trimming shortened V by 5 bases and J by 5 bases, and 7 bases separated the two germline ends. This CDR3 contains 12 residues. CDR3 in amino acids: CASSGSNNEQFF. Here the CDR3 DNA reads TGTGCCAGCAGCGGGTCAAACAATGAGCAGTTCTTC. The variable domain in full, completed from reference TRBV7-4 and TRBJ2-1, reads GAGVSQSPRYKVAKRGRDVALRCDSISGHVTLYWYRQTLGQGSEVLTYSQSDAQRDKSGRPSGRFSAERPERSVSTLKIQRTEQGDSAVYLCASSGSNNEQFFGPGTRLTVL.

This clone showed up just once. The chain has TRBV5-1 and TRBJ1-2; D is uncertain. Germline CDR1 SGHRS, CDR2 YFSETQ. The CDR3 loop spans 15 amino acids. The germline V and J ends were trimmed by 1 base and 0 bases, with 10 bases remaining between them. The CDR3 reads CASSLLDGANYGYTF. CDR3 DNA: TGCGCCAGCAGCTTGTTGGACGGAGCTAACTATGGCTACACCTTC. Complete variable domain (other parts from reference TRBV5-1 and TRBJ1-2): KAGVTQTPRYLIKTRGQQVTLSCSPISGHRSVSWYQQTPGQGLQFLFEYFSETQRNKGNFPGRFSGRQFSNSRSEMNVSTLELGDSALYLCASSLLDGANYGYTFGSGTRLTVV.

This clone was recorded once. The chain links TRBV15 to TRBJ2-7; 11 bases agree with TRBD1. The CDR3 loop spans 15 amino acids. The V gene end was trimmed by 1 base and the J gene end by 4 bases; junction bases not matched to a gene: 3. The V gene's germline CDR1 is LNHNV and CDR2 YYDKDF (reference sequence). The CDR3 DNA reads as TGTGCCACCAGCAGAGGGACAGGGGGCAAGTACGAGCAGTACTTC. This translates into CATSRGTGGKYEQYF.

CDR3 DNA: TGTGCCAGCAGCCAAGGGCAAGGGGACCCCTACGAGCAGTACTTC. Encoded protein: CASSQGQGDPYEQYF. The rearrangement uses TRBV4-2 and TRBJ2-7; D possibly matches TRBD1 or TRBD2 (5 bases each). V was trimmed by 1 base and J by 2 bases, leaving 12 bases between them. Germline V gene sequence: CDR1 LGHNA, CDR2 YNFKEQ. There are 15 residues in the CDR3.

This rearrangement joins TRBV4-1 to TRBJ1-2; D ambiguous. The CDR3 totals 16 residues. The germline CDR1 and CDR2 sequences are MGHRA and YSYEKL. V gave up 1 base and J gave up 0 bases, with 12 bases separating them. This chain's CDR3 is CASSQGWADSNYGYTF. The CDR3 DNA sequence: TGCGCCAGCAGCCAAGGGTGGGCAGATTCTAACTATGGCTACACCTTC.

The rearrangement links TRBV11-2 to TRBJ2-7, with D possibly matching TRBD2 (5 bases). The CDR3 is 13 residues long. CDR1 and CDR2 from the germline V gene are SGHAT and FQNNGV. Trimming stripped 2 bases from V and 2 bases from J, with 7 bases between. The CDR3 nucleotides read TGTGCCAGCAGCTTACAAGCGGCCTACGAGCAGTACTTC. Amino acids: CASSLQAAYEQYF.

J is TRBJ2-7 and V is TRBV7-9; D uncertain. Per germline, CDR1 SEHNR and CDR2 FQNEAQ (reference sequence). The CDR3 spans 15 residues. Deletions cut 1 base from V and 0 bases from J, with 10 bases between. The CDR3 sequence: CASSLVDSSSYEQYF. The DNA for the CDR3 is TGTGCCAGCAGCTTAGTTGACTCAAGCTCCTACGAGCAGTACTTC.

The genes are TRBV6-6 and TRBJ2-7; TRBD1 might be the D (5 bases). Trimming removed 3 bases from V and 1 base from J, with 10 bases in between. The germline V gene encodes CDR1 MNHNY and CDR2 SVGAGI (reference sequence). The CDR3 is 14 amino acids. CDR3 sequence reads: CASSYGKGSYEQYF. For the CDR3, the DNA is TGTGCCAGCAGTTATGGGAAGGGGTCCTACGAGCAGTACTTC.

The J gene is TRBJ2-1, the V gene TRBV5-5, with TRBD2 matching over 7 bases. The V segment lost 5 bases and the J segment 6 bases; nucleotides outside the gene matches: 11. CDR1 is SGHKS and CDR2 is YYEKEE in the germline V gene (reference sequence). The CDR3 consists of 15 residues. CDR3 DNA sequence: TGTGCCAGCAGTCTAGCGGTTTTGGGTCGCAATGAGCAGTTCTTC. Residues: CASSLAVLGRNEQFF.

The V call is TRBV29-1, the J call TRBJ1-6; D gene ambiguous. This CDR3 comprises 11 residues. Germline V lookup: CDR1 SQVTM, CDR2 ANQGSEA. Between the trimmed V and J ends, which lost 3 bases and 17 bases, there was a span of 14 bases. CDR3 bases: TGCAGCGTTGAGGTTCTCGGGGAAATCCACTTT. Amino acids: CSVEVLGEIHF.

This chain links TRBV27 with TRBJ1-5; 10 bases are shared with TRBD1. Losses at the gene ends were 8 bases for V and 4 bases for J; bases not matched to a gene: 8. This CDR3 is 15 amino acids long. CDR1 MNHEY and CDR2 SMNVEV come from the germline V gene (reference sequence). The CDR3 DNA reads as TGTGCCAGCGCAGACAGGGGGCTAGGAAATCAGCCCCAGCATTTT. This translates into CASADRGLGNQPQHF.

The V call is TRBV6-1, the J call TRBJ2-7; D ambiguous. V was clipped by 6 bases and J by 6 bases, with 9 bases between them. Germline values: CDR1 MNHNS, CDR2 SASEGT. CDR3 length: 11 residues. CDR3 coding DNA: TGTGCCAGCAGATCCGGGCTCGAGCAGTACTTC. Protein product: CASRSGLEQYF.

The chain carries TRBV4-1 and TRBJ1-1; D is possibly TRBD1 (5 bases). The V gene's germline CDR1 is MGHRA and CDR2 YSYEKL. This CDR3 has 14 amino acids. V gave up 4 bases and J gave up 6 bases, with 15 bases separating them. The CDR3 sequence: CASSPVGVIAEAFF. CDR3 DNA sequence: TGCGCCAGCAGCCCTGTGGGGGTTATTGCTGAAGCTTTCTTT.

V usage is TRBV27 and J usage is TRBJ2-1; 10 nucleotides align to TRBD2. V lost 0 bases and J lost 10; bases outside the gene matches: 12. The CDR3 extends over 17 amino acids. Germline assignment: CDR1 MNHEY and CDR2 SMNVEV (reference sequence). CDR3 in DNA: TGTGCCAGCAGTTTATCCGCGGGACTAGCGCCCGGGAGGGAGCAGTTCTTC. Translated, it gives CASSLSAGLAPGREQFF.

This chain joins TRBV5-1 and TRBJ2-7; no firm D call. V lost 0 bases and J 1 base, leaving 11 bases between the germline ends. This CDR3 is built from 15 residues. From germline, CDR1 is SGHRS and CDR2 YFSETQ. CDR3 sequence (DNA): TGCGCCAGCAGCTTGGCTTCGGTCACATCCTACGAGCAGTACTTC. Residues: CASSLASVTSYEQYF.